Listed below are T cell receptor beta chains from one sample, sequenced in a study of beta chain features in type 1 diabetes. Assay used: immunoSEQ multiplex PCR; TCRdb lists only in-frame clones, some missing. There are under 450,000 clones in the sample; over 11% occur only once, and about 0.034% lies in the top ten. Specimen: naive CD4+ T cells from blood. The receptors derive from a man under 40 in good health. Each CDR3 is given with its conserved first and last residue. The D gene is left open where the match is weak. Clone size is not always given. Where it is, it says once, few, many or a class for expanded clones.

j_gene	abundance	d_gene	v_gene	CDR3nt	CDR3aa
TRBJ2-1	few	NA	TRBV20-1	TGCAGTGCCTCCCGGGCGGGTGAGCAGTTCTTC	CSASRAGEQFF
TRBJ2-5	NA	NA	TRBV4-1	TGCGCCAGCAGCCAAGGGGTAGGGACCCAAGAGACCCAGTACTTC	CASSQGVGTQETQYF
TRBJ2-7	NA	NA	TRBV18	TGTGCCAGCTCACCACTGTGGGATGAAAACGAGCAGTACTTC	CASSPLWDENEQYF
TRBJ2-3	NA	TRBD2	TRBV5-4	TGTGCCAGCAGCTTGGTAGCGGGGATCACAGATACGCAGTATTTT	CASSLVAGITDTQYF
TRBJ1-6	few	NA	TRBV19	TGTGCCAGTAGAGACGTTGGATTGAGCTCCTATAATTCACCCCTCCACTTT	CASRDVGLSSYNSPLHF
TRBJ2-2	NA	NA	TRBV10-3	TGTGCCATCAGTGACAGGGACCTCACCGGGGAGCTGTTTTTT	CAISDRDLTGELFF
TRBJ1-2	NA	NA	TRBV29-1	TGCAGCGTTGAGGGGGTTTACTATGGCTACACCTTC	CSVEGVYYGYTF
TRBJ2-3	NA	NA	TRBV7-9	TGTGCCAGCAGCTTAGCGGGTTCAAGGGACACGCAGTATTTT	CASSLAGSRDTQYF
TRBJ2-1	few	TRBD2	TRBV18	TGTGCCAGCTCAGGGACTAGCGGGATCAATGAGCAGTTCTTC	CASSGTSGINEQFF
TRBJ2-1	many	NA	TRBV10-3	TGTGCCATCAAGGACATAGAGAGAAGCAATGAGCAGTTCTTC	CAIKDIERSNEQFF
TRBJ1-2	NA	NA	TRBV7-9	TGTGCCAGCAGCTTAAATGGTGGCTACACCTTC	CASSLNGGYTF
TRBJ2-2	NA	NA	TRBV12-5	TGTGCTAGTGGTTTGGTAGAATACGGCGGGGAGCTGTTTTTT	CASGLVEYGGELFF
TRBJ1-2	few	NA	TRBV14	TGTGCCAGCAGCCAAGAAGCGGGGGCGAGCGGCTACACCTTC	CASSQEAGASGYTF
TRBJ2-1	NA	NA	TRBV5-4	TGTGCCAGCGCCCCAAGGTGGAAACCCGGAGTCCATGAGCAGTTCTTC	CASAPRWKPGVHEQFF
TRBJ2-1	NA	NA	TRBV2	TGTGCCAGCAGTGCTGAGCGAACCTCCTACAATGAGCAGTTCTTC	CASSAERTSYNEQFF
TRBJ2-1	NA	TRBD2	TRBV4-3	TGCGCCAGCAGCCATGGACTAGACTCCTACAATGAGCAGTTCTTC	CASSHGLDSYNEQFF
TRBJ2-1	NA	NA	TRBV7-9	TGTGCCAGCAGCTTAGGTAAAGGGGCTAATGAGCAGTTCTTC	CASSLGKGANEQFF
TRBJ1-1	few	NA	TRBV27	TGTGCCAGCAGTCGCTCTCCCAGGGTCGGAGAAGCTTTCTTT	CASSRSPRVGEAFF
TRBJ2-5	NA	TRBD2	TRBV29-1	TGCAGCGTCCTCACCCTCTTACTAGCGGTGGAGACCCAGTACTTC	CSVLTLLLAVETQYF
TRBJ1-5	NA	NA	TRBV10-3	TGTGCCATCAGTGAGTCATCGTTGGGCAATCAGCCCCAGCATTTT	CAISESSLGNQPQHF
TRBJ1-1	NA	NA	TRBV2	TGTGCCAGCAGCAGACACATGGACACTGAAGCTTTCTTT	CASSRHMDTEAFF
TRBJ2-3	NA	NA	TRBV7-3	TGTGCCAGCAGCTTAGGGCCCTCCACAGATACGCAGTATTTT	CASSLGPSTDTQYF
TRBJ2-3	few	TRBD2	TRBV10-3	TGTGCCATCAGTGATAGTCTAGCGGACATCACAGATACGCAGTATTTT	CAISDSLADITDTQYF
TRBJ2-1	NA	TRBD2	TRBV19	TGTGCCAGTAGTATAGTCGCTAGCGGGAGATACAATGAGCAGTTCTTC	CASSIVASGRYNEQFF
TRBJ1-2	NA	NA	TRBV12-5	TGTGCTAGTGGTTTGAGAGGGAACTATGGCTACACCTTC	CASGLRGNYGYTF